Each of the 24 T cell receptor beta chains below was sequenced from the same sample in a study of T cell responses to AZD1222 COVID-19 vaccine. Here immunoSEQ multiplex PCR was the method, and the copy in TCRdb shows in-frame clones only, minus some. The sample shows 95,000 to 150,000 clones, about 90% of them seen only once. The source was peripheral blood, collected on day 0 of AZD1222 vaccination. These receptors were collected from an adult in good health.

J is TRBJ2-5 and V is TRBV7-9; 10 nucleotides line up with TRBD2. V trimming: 5 bases; J trimming: 2 bases; junction bases outside the gene matches: 17. The CDR3 has 19 amino acids. Looked up from germline, CDR1 is SEHNR and CDR2 is FQNEAQ (reference sequence). CDR3: CASSAPGLARLRGQETQYF. The CDR3 coding sequence is TGTGCCAGCAGCGCACCGGGACTAGCGCGCCTGCGGGGTCAAGAGACCCAGTACTTC.

The chain combines TRBV12-3 or TRBV12-4 with TRBJ2-7, with no clear D. The V gene lost 8 bases and the J gene lost 1 base, with 9 bases spanning the gap. The CDR3 spans 12 residues. CDR3 coding DNA: TGTGCCAGCGGCTACCGATCCTACGAGCAGTACTTC. Its translation: CASGYRSYEQYF.

This chain links TRBV29-1 with TRBJ2-3; 7 nucleotides line up with TRBD1. The CDR3 is 14 residues long. Germline lookup yields CDR1 SQVTM and CDR2 ANQGSEA. V dropped 6 bases and J dropped 1; count of bases not matched to a gene: 7. The DNA for the CDR3 is TGCAGCGTCCCAGGGGGTGTCGGCACAGATACGCAGTATTTT. It translates to CSVPGGVGTDTQYF.

V and J are TRBV7-2 and TRBJ2-1, with 10 bases identical to TRBD2. The V and J ends lost 4 bases and 9 bases, in that order; junction bases with no gene match: 12. The CDR3 consists of 16 residues. CDR1 and CDR2 from the germline V gene are SGHTA and FQGNSA. The DNA for the CDR3 is TGTGCCAGCAGCTCGAGAGCGGGGGGGCTTGAGAGTGAGCAGTTCTTC. Translated, it gives CASSSRAGGLESEQFF.

The gene calls are TRBV28 and TRBJ1-4; 8 nucleotides line up with TRBD1. This CDR3 spans 15 amino acids. After removal of 4 bases from V and 8 bases from J, the junction contained 9 bases not matched to a gene. Germline loops: CDR1 MDHEN, CDR2 SYDVKM. The CDR3 spells CASSWRQGFGEKLFF. CDR3 nucleotides: TGTGCCAGCAGTTGGAGACAGGGGTTCGGCGAAAAACTGTTTTTT.

The V gene is TRBV24-1, the J gene TRBJ1-3; 8 positions agree with TRBD1. This CDR3 has 17 residues. Trimming took 4 bases from V and 0 from J; bases not matched to a gene: 7. The germline V gene has CDR1 KGHDR and CDR2 SFDVKD. CDR3 coding DNA: TGTGCCACCAGTGACCGGACAGGGCCTTCCTCTGGAAACACCATATATTTT. The encoded protein is CATSDRTGPSSGNTIYF.

This clone is a singleton in its sample. The rearrangement uses TRBV7-8 and TRBJ2-7, with 11 positions matching TRBD2. CDR1 is SGHVS, CDR2 FQNEAQ, per germline. Trimming removed 5 bases from V and 2 bases from J; junction bases left unmatched: 5. This CDR3 is 15 amino acids long. The CDR3 sequence: CASSTRLAGPYEQYF. The CDR3 DNA sequence: TGTGCCAGCAGCACCCGACTAGCGGGGCCCTACGAGCAGTACTTC.

The gene calls are TRBV25-1 and TRBJ1-6, with TRBD1 as a possible D gene (6 bases). The CDR3 contains 15 residues. Trimming took off 1 base at V and 10 bases at J, with 14 bases between the two ends. CDR1 and CDR2 (germline): MGHDK, SYGVNS. This chain's CDR3 is CASSEFRGVGSPLHF. Written as DNA, the CDR3 is TGTGCCAGCAGTGAATTTAGGGGGGTAGGATCACCCCTCCACTTT.

This rearrangement joins TRBV24-1 to TRBJ2-7; 11 bases map to TRBD1. This CDR3 contains 16 residues. Germline V gives CDR1 KGHDR, CDR2 SFDVKD. The V and J ends lost 5 bases and 4 bases, in that order; junction bases with no gene match: 9. CDR3 residues: CATSAGPDRGQYEQYF. The CDR3, as DNA: TGTGCCACCAGTGCCGGCCCGGACAGGGGGCAGTACGAGCAGTACTTC.

V gene TRBV5-8 combines with J gene TRBJ1-3; no definite D call. The CDR3 is made up of 12 amino acids. CDR1 is SGHTS, CDR2 YDEGEE, per germline. Trimming cost V 1 base and J 4 bases, with 3 bases left between them. The CDR3 spells CASSLSGNTIYF. The CDR3 nucleotides read TGTGCCAGCAGCTTGTCGGGAAACACCATATATTTT.

The V gene is TRBV30, the J gene TRBJ2-7, with 7 bases that match TRBD1. Germline V gene data show CDR1 as GTSNPN and CDR2 as SVGIG (reference sequence). Trimming took 5 bases from V and 5 from J; bases not matched to a gene: 12. The CDR3 is made up of 14 amino acids. CDR3 loop: CAWGFNRGTHEQYF. For the CDR3, the DNA is TGTGCCTGGGGATTTAACAGGGGAACCCACGAGCAGTACTTC. The variable domain in full, completed from reference TRBV30 and TRBJ2-7, reads SQTIHQWPATLVQPVGSPLSLECTVEGTSNPNLYWYRQAAGRGLQLLFYSVGIGQISSEVPQNLSASRPQDRQFILSSKKLLLSDSGFYLCAWGFNRGTHEQYFGPGTRLTVT.

The chain employs TRBV11-3 and TRBJ2-5; D gene ambiguous. The V gene lost 4 bases and the J gene lost 5 bases, with 5 bases spanning the gap. CDR1 and CDR2 (germline): SGHNT, YENEEA. The CDR3 loop spans 11 amino acids. This CDR3 is CASSWAETQYF. In DNA form, the CDR3 reads TGTGCCAGCAGCTGGGCGGAGACCCAGTACTTC.

The chain links TRBV5-1 to TRBJ2-2; D may be TRBD1 or TRBD2 (5 bases each). Per germline, CDR1 SGHRS and CDR2 YFSETQ. Trimming removed 4 bases from V and 10 bases from J, with 14 bases in between. There are 13 residues in the CDR3. The CDR3 loop reads CASSPIGTMELFF. The CDR3 nucleotides are TGCGCCAGCAGCCCTATCGGGACCATGGAGCTGTTTTTT.

The genes are TRBV11-3 and TRBJ1-2, with a tentative D call TRBD1 (5 bases). With 0 bases removed from V and 4 bases from J, the gap between germline ends came to 9 bases. CDR1 is SGHNT and CDR2 is YENEEA in the germline V gene. CDR3 size: 14 residues. CDR3 in amino acids: CASSLDGQGYGYTF. CDR3 DNA sequence: TGTGCCAGCAGCTTAGACGGACAAGGCTATGGCTACACCTTC.

The genes are TRBV27 and TRBJ2-2; 10 nucleotides agree with TRBD1. CDR3 length: 20 amino acids. Germline V CDR1 and CDR2: MNHEY, SMNVEV (reference sequence). With 5 bases clipped from V and 2 bases from J, the junction kept 17 bases outside the gene matches. In nucleotides, the CDR3 is TGTGCCAGCAGTCTAGGACAGGGGGTAGTCCGTCTTCCAAACACCGGGGAGCTGTTTTTT. Translation: CASSLGQGVVRLPNTGELFF.

This chain connects TRBV11-1 to TRBJ1-1, with D possibly TRBD1 on 5 matching bases. Germline V lookup: CDR1 SGHAT, CDR2 FQDESV (reference sequence). Trimming took 2 bases from V and 5 from J, leaving 12 bases between them. CDR3 length: 14 residues. This chain's CDR3 is CASSLFRGETEAFF. CDR3 DNA: TGTGCCAGCAGCTTATTCCGGGGGGAAACTGAAGCTTTCTTT. The entire variable domain, with the rest obtained from reference TRBV11-1 and TRBJ1-1, is as follows: EAEVAQSPRYKITEKSQAVAFWCDPISGHATLYWYRQILGQGPELLVQFQDESVVDDSQLPKDRFSAERLKGVDSTLKIQPAELGDSAMYLCASSLFRGETEAFFGQGTRLTVV.

The chain has TRBV12-3 or TRBV12-4 and TRBJ2-7; D gene unclear. The CDR3 runs 11 residues. The V gene lost 3 bases and the J gene lost 6 bases, with 6 bases spanning the gap. CDR3 region: CASSLIGEQYF. DNA of the CDR3: TGTGCCAGCAGTTTGATCGGCGAGCAGTACTTC.

This sequence joins TRBV7-9 and TRBJ2-2; 7 nucleotides match TRBD1. Germline loops: CDR1 SEHNR, CDR2 FQNEAQ (reference sequence). The CDR3 runs to 14 residues. Losses at the gene ends were 11 bases for V and 1 base for J; bases not matched to a gene: 7. CDR3 amino acids: CASAGTENTGELFF. Written as DNA, the CDR3 is TGTGCCTCCGCCGGGACAGAGAACACCGGGGAGCTGTTTTTT. The full variable domain, rest sourced from reference TRBV7-9 and TRBJ2-2, is DTGVSQNPRHKITKRGQNVTFRCDPISEHNRLYWYRQTLGQGPEFLTYFQNEAQLEKSRLLSDRFSAERPKGSFSTLEIQRTEQGDSAMYLCASAGTENTGELFFGEGSRLTVL.

This clone occurred once. The chain links TRBV27 to TRBJ1-1; D ambiguous. Trimming left V 5 bases short and J 8 bases short, with 18 bases between. Germline-derived CDR1 and CDR2 are MNHEY and SMNVEV (reference sequence). This CDR3 contains 14 residues. The CDR3 DNA reads as TGTGCCAGCAGTCCCCAGAACAGAATTGGAGAAGCTTTCTTT. This encodes CASSPQNRIGEAFF.

The chain joins TRBV28 to TRBJ1-5; no clear D gene. The germline gives CDR1 MDHEN, CDR2 SYDVKM. Trimming cost V 6 bases and J 5 bases, with 11 bases left between them. This CDR3 comprises 13 residues. The CDR3 spells CASRPDMDQPQHF. Written as DNA, the CDR3 is TGTGCCAGCAGGCCAGACATGGATCAGCCCCAGCATTTT.

The V gene is TRBV6-6, the J gene TRBJ2-7; perhaps D is TRBD1 or TRBD2 (6 bases each). The length of the CDR3 is 15 residues. Trimming took off 7 bases at V and 0 bases at J, with 16 bases between the two ends. CDR1 is MNHNY, CDR2 SVGAGI, per germline (reference sequence). The CDR3: CASTTRGAYSYEQYF. The CDR3 region has the DNA TGTGCCAGCACCACAAGGGGGGCTTACTCCTACGAGCAGTACTTC.

J is TRBJ2-7 and V is TRBV29-1; D is unresolved. Germline-derived CDR1 and CDR2 are SQVTM and ANQGSEA. The CDR3 length is 13 residues. Trimming took off 0 bases at V and 4 bases at J, with 10 bases between the two ends. The CDR3 coding sequence is TGCAGCGTTGAAGAAGACACCCGATACGAGCAGTACTTC. Protein sequence: CSVEEDTRYEQYF.

The chain has TRBV6-6 and TRBJ1-2; a weak D match, TRBD1 (5 bases). Germline values: CDR1 MNHNY, CDR2 SVGAGI (reference sequence). There are 14 residues in the CDR3. Trimming pared 7 bases from V and 4 bases from J, leaving 16 bases between. The CDR3 loop reads CASNGKGVIYGYTF. The CDR3 bases are TGTGCCAGCAACGGAAAAGGGGTAATCTATGGCTACACCTTC.

The chain combines TRBV5-1 with TRBJ1-6; D call uncertain. The germline V gene has CDR1 SGHRS and CDR2 YFSETQ. CDR3 size: 15 residues. V shed 3 bases and J shed 8 bases, with 15 bases lying between them. The CDR3 bases are TGCGCCAGCAGCTCCAATACGGGGAGTGATTCACCCCTCCACTTT. Protein sequence: CASSSNTGSDSPLHF. The full variable domain, with the rest looked up from reference TRBV5-1 and TRBJ1-6, is KAGVTQTPRYLIKTRGQQVTLSCSPISGHRSVSWYQQTPGQGLQFLFEYFSETQRNKGNFPGRFSGRQFSNSRSEMNVSTLELGDSALYLCASSSNTGSDSPLHFGNGTRLTVT.